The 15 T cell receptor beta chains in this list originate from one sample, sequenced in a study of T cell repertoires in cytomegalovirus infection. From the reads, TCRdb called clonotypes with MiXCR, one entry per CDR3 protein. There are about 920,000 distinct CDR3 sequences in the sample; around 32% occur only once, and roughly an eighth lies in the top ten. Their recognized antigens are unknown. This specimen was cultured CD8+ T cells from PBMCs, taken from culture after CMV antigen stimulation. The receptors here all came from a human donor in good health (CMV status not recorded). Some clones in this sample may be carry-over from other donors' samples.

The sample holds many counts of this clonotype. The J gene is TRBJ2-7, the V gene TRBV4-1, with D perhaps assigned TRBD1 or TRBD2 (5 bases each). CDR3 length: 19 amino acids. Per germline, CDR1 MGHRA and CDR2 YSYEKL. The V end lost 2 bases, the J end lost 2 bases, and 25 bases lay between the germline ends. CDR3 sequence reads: CASSQFRTSGVTGAYEQYF. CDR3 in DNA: TGCGCCAGCAGCCAATTTAGGACCTCCGGGGTAACAGGCGCCTACGAGCAGTACTTC.

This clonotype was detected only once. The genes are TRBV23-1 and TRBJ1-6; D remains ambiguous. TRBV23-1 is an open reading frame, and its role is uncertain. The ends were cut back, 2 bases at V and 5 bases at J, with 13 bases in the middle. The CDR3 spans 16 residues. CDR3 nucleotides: TGCGCCAGCAGTCAAACTATCGGACGGAATAATTCACCCCTCCACTTT. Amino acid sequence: CASSQTIGRNNSPLHF.

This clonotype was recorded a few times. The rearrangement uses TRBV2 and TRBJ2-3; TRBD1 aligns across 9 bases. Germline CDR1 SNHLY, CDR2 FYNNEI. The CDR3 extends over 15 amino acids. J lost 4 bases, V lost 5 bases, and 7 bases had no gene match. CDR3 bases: TGTGCCAGCAGTTATACAGGGGGCCCGGCAGATACGCAGTATTTT. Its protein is CASSYTGGPADTQYF. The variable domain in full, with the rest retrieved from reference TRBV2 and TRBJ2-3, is EPEVTQTPSHQVTQMGQEVILRCVPISNHLYFYWYRQILGQKVEFLVSFYNNEISEKSEIFDDQFSVERPDGSNFTLKIRSTKLEDSAMYFCASSYTGGPADTQYFGPGTRLTVL.

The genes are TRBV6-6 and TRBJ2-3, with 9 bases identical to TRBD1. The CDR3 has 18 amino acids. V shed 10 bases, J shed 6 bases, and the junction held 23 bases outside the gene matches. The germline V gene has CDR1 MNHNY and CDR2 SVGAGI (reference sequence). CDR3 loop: CATLPGQGTPLHIDTQYF. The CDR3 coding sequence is TGTGCCACCCTACCCGGACAGGGGACCCCACTACACATTGATACGCAGTATTTT.

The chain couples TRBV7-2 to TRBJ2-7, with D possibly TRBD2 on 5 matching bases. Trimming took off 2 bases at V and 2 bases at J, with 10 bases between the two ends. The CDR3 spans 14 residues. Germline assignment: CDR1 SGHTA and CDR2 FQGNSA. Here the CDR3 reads CASSLSSPAYEQYF. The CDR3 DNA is TGTGCCAGCAGCTTATCTAGCCCGGCCTACGAGCAGTACTTC.

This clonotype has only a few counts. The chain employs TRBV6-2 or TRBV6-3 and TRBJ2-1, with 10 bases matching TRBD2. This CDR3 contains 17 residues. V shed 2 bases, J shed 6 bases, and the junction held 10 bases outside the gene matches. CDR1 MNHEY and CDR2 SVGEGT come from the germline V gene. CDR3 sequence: CASSYDPSGGSGNEQFF. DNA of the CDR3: TGTGCCAGCAGTTACGATCCTAGCGGGGGATCTGGCAATGAGCAGTTCTTC.

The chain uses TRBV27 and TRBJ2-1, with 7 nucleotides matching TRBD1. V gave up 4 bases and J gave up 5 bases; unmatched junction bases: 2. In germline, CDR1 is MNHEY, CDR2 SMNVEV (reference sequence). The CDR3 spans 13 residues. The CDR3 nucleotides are TGTGCCAGCAGTTCGGGACAGCACAATGAGCAGTTCTTC. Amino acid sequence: CASSSGQHNEQFF.

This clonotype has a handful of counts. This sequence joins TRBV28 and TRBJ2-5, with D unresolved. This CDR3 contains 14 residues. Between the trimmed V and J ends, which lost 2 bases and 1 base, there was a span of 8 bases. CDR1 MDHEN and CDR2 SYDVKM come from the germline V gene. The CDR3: CASSLMRPQETQYF. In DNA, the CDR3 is TGTGCCAGCAGTTTAATGAGACCCCAAGAGACCCAGTACTTC.

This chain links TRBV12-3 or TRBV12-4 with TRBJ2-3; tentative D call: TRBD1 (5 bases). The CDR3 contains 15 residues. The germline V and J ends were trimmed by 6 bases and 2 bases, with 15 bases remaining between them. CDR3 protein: CASSLRPGPTDTQYF. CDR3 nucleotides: TGTGCCAGCAGCCTTCGACCAGGGCCCACAGATACGCAGTATTTT.

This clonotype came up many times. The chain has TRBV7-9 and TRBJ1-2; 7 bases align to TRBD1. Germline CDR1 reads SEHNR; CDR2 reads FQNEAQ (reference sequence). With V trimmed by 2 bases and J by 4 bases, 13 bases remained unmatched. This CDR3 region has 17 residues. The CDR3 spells CASSLSQETGNRYGYTF. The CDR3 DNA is TGTGCCAGCAGCTTATCCCAAGAGACAGGGAACCGCTATGGCTACACCTTC.

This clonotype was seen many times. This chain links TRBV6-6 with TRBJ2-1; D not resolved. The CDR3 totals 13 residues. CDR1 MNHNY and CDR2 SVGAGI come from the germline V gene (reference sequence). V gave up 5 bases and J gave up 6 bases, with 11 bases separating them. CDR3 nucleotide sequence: TGTGCCAGCAGTCCCCTCCCCTCCAATGAGCAGTTCTTC. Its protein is CASSPLPSNEQFF.

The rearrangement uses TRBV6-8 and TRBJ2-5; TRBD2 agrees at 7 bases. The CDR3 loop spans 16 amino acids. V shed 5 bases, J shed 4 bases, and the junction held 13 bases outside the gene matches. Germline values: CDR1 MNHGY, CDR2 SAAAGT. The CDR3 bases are TGTGCCAGCAGTACCGACTTAGCGGGCCCCCCAGAGACCCAGTACTTC. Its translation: CASSTDLAGPPETQYF.

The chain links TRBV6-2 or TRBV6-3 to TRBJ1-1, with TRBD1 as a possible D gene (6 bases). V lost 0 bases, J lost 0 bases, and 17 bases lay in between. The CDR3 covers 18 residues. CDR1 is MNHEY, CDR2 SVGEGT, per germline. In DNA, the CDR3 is TGTGCCAGCAGTTACTCGTACGACGGGACAACCATGAACACTGAAGCTTTCTTT. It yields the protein CASSYSYDGTTMNTEAFF.

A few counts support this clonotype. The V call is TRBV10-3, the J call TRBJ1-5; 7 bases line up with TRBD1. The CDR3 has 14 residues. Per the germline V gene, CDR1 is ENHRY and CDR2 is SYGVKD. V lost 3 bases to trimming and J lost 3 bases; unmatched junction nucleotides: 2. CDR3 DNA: TGTGCCATCAGTGATGAGGGGGCCAATCAGCCCCAGCATTTT. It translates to CAISDEGANQPQHF.

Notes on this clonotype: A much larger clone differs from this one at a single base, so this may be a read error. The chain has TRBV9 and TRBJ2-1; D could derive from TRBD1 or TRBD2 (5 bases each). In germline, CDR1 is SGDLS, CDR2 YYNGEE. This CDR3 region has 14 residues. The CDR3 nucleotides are TGTGTCAGCAGCGTAGGTGGGGGAAACAATGAGCAGTTCTTC. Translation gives CVSSVGGGNNEQFF. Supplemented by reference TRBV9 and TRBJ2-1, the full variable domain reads DSGVTQTPKHLITATGQRVTLRCSPRSGDLSVYWYQQSLDQGLQFLIQYYNGEERAKGNILERFSAQQFPDLHSELNLSSLELGDSALYFCVSSVGGGNNEQFFGPGTRLTVL.